The clone carrying this T cell receptor beta chain came up once. No antigen is known for it. The sample belongs to a study of shared clonotypes between healthy human individuals. Study observations and caveats: Only a few donors were included, so the genetic and exposure-history diversity represented was limited. Only blood was sampled; tissue repertoires likely differ. Unshared clonotypes carried lower generation probabilities than those common to all four donors.

As defined, naive CD8 cells were CD45RO-negative and positively selected for CCR7, with terminally differentiated effector memory CD45RA+ cells excluded. Trimming pared 1 base from V and 6 bases from J, leaving 18 bases between. Germline lookup yields CDR1 LGHNA and CDR2 YNFKEQ. The length of the CDR3 is 16 residues. The deep-level immunoSEQ assay was used. TCRdb's copy holds only in-frame clones and misses some; the assay was immunoSEQ multiplex PCR. The sample contains 550,000 to 650,000 clones, roughly 96% of which appear only once. Sequenced material: naive CD8+ T cells sorted from blood. This clonotype was sampled from a woman aged 25 to 39 in good health. The rearrangement uses TRBV4-2 and TRBJ1-1; perhaps TRBD1 as D (5 bases). The CDR3 region is CASSQARQSGTPEAFF. The CDR3 nucleotides read TGTGCCAGCAGCCAAGCCCGACAGTCCGGGACCCCTGAAGCTTTCTTT.